The entry that follows covers one T cell receptor beta chain sequence. The entry originates in a study of patients and donors after allogeneic stem cell transplantation. The CDR3 is made up of 16 amino acids. Germline CDR1 reads ENHRY; CDR2 reads SYGVKD. Trimming at V came to 6 bases and at J to 0 bases, leaving 3 bases not matched to a gene. TCRdb recomputed calls from the RT-PCR reads with MiXCR, one row per CDR3 protein. Of roughly 960,000 distinct CDR3 sequences listed, under 20% are singletons. Sequenced: blood, either unsorted or a sorted T cell fraction (not recorded which). The chain has TRBV10-3 and TRBJ2-2; 11 nucleotides line up with TRBD2. This TCR was recovered from a human donor who was either an allogeneic HSCT recipient or a stem cell or donor lymphocyte infusion donor (not recorded which). It is not recorded whose cells these are; they may come from a transplant donor. The CDR3 DNA sequence: TGTGCCATCAGCACTAGCGGGGGTTCGAACACCGGGGAGCTGTTTTTT. Its protein is CAISTSGGSNTGELFF.